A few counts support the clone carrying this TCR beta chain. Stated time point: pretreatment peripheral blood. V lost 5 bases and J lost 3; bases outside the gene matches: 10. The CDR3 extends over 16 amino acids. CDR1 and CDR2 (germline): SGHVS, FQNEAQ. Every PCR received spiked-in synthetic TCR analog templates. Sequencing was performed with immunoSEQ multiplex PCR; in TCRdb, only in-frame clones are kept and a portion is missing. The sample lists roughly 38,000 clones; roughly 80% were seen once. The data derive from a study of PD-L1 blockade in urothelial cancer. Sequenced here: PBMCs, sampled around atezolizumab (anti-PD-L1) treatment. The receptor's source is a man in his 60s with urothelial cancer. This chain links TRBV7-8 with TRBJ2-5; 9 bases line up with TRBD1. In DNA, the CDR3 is TGTGCCAGCAGCCAACAACCGGGACAGGGAAAAGAGACCCAGTACTTC. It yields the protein CASSQQPGQGKETQYF.